This T cell receptor beta chain is from a study of blood T cell repertoires in COVID-19. Across the study: Samples came from the United States, Italy and Spain, spanning acute and convalescent COVID-19. T cells, B-cell-depleted T cells, or PBMCs supplied cDNA or gDNA.

Germline values: CDR1 MNHEY, CDR2 SMNVEV (reference sequence). There are 14 residues in the CDR3. V lost 2 bases to trimming and J lost 1 base, with 7 bases between them. Per the original methods: How many nucleated cells were present was estimated from reference gene primer amplification. Assay: immunoSEQ multiplex PCR; the TCRdb copy retains only in-frame clones and omits some. Clone size and the V and J calls come from that table; the DNA yielded D and trimming. The table lists over 150,000 clones, about 80% of them singletons. The sample taken for sequencing was peripheral blood. V is TRBV27 and J is TRBJ2-3; D is ambiguous. The sequence came from a human donor with acute or convalescent COVID-19. The donor label of this sample is uncertain. The CDR3 bases are TGTGCCAGCAGTTTAAACAAAGGCACAGATACGCAGTATTTT. Protein sequence: CASSLNKGTDTQYF.